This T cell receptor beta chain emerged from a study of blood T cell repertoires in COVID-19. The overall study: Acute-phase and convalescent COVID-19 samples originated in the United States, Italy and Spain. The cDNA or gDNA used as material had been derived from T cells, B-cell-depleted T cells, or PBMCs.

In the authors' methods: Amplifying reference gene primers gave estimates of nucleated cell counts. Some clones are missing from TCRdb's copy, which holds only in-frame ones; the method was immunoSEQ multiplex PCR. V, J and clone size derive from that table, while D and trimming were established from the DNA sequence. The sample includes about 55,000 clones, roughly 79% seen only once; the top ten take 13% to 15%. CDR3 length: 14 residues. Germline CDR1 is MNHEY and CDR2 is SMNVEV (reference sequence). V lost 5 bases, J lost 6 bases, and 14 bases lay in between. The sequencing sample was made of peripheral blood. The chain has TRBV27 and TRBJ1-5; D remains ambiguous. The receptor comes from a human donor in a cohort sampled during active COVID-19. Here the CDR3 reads CASSENRGGQPQHF. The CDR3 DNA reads TGTGCCAGCAGTGAAAACCGGGGAGGTCAGCCCCAGCATTTT.